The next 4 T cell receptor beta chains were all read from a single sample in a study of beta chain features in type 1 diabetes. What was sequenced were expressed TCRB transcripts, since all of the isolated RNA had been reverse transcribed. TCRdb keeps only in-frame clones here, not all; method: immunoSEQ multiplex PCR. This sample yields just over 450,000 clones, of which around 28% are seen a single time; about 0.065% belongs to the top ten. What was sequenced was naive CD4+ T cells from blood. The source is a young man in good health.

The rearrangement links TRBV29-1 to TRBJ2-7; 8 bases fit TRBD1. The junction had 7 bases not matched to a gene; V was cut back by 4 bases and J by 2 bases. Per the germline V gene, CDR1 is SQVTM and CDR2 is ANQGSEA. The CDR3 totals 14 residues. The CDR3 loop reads CSVGLRGRTYEQYF. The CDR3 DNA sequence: TGCAGCGTTGGGCTCAGGGGGCGGACCTACGAGCAGTACTTC.

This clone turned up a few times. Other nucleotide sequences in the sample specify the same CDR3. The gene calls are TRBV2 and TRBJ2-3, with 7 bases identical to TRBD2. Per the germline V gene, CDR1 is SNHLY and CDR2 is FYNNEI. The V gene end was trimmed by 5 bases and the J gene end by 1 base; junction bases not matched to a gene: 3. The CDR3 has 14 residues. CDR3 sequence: CASSITSGTDTQYF. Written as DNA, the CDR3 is TGTGCCAGCAGTATAACTAGCGGCACAGATACGCAGTATTTT.

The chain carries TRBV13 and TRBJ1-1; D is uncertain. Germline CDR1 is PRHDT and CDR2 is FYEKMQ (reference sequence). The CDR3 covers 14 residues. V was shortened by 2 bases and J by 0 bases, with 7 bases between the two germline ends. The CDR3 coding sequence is TGTGCCAGCAGCTTACGGGCGATGAACACTGAAGCTTTCTTT. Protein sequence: CASSLRAMNTEAFF.

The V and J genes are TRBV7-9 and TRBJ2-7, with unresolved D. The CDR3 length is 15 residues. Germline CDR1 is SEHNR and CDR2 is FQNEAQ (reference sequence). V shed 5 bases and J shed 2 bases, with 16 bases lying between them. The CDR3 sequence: CASSIRVGLTYEQYF. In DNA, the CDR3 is TGTGCCAGCAGCATCCGTGTGGGGTTGACCTACGAGCAGTACTTC.